This TCR beta chain was found in a study of blood T cells in healthy people across ages. Study-wide context: Template switching captured about one barcoded beta molecule per two T cells.

About this clonotype itself: Antigen: not known.

Findings and caveats of the study: It was the long-lived donors that had more naive CD4+ cells and higher diversity than aged donors.

The CDR3 totals 14 residues. CDR1 is SQVTM, CDR2 ANQGSEA, per germline. Germline trimming cut 4 bases from V and 4 bases from J; bases unmatched to any gene: 7. The donors, aged roughly 6 to 100, were healthy Caucasians from Russia. The study isolated at least 6.5 million PBMCs from each sample. The use of a sample-barcoded 5' primer and a J-beta primer mix characterized a second PCR of roughly 7 to 11 cycles. TCRdb passed the 5' RACE reads through MiXCR, listing each CDR3 protein once. The data contain around 990,000 distinct CDR3 sequences, around two fifths of them singletons. Sequenced: blood. This chain joins TRBV29-1 and TRBJ1-5, with 7 bases that match TRBD1. This TCR was recovered from a man younger than 30 in good health. CDR3 in DNA: TGCAGCGTTGGGGACAGCTTAGAAAATCAGCCCCAGCATTTT. Translated: CSVGDSLENQPQHF.